This TCR beta chain was captured in a study of cytomegalovirus exposure and HLA in healthy donors. Per the germline V gene, CDR1 is SGHRS and CDR2 is YFSETQ. CDR3 length: 18 amino acids. The V segment lost 0 bases and the J segment 6 bases; nucleotides outside the gene matches: 12. Researchers ran the PCR with 60 Vbeta and 13 Jbeta primers. The repertoire was sequenced with immunoSEQ multiplex PCR; TCRdb's copy has only in-frame clones and lacks some. Of 150,000 to 200,000 clones listed, around 79% were seen once; the top ten hold 4.4%. This sequence was found in a woman in her twenties or thirties in good health and CMV-seropositive. The V gene is TRBV5-1, the J gene TRBJ2-3; TRBD2 aligns across 11 bases. Sequencing was carried out using PBMCs. CDR3 amino acids: CASSLEPPSSGGWDTQYF. The CDR3, as DNA: TGCGCCAGCAGCTTGGAGCCCCCCTCTAGCGGGGGGTGGGATACGCAGTATTTT.